The sequence of this T cell receptor (beta chain) was determined in a study of vaccination and CD4 T cells after COVID-19. Study background: For post-vaccine samples, collection took place a median roughly 76 days after dose two, ranging from 14 to 241.

Sequenced with the Oncomine TCR Beta short-read assay was DNA taken from cultured CD4+ T cells. TCRdb fed the PCR reads into MiXCR, producing one record per CDR3 protein. Of about 15,000 distinct CDR3 sequences in the sample, 42% are singletons; the top ten hold 20%. Treatment described: roughly nine-day PBMC culture with coronavirus spike peptide pools or control peptides (ViraFEST assay). Researchers reported culturing over 1.5 million PBMCs per well with approximately 10 IU/ml IL-2 and approximately 10 ug/ml peptide pools. Study outcomes and limitations: Looking at convalescent patients, a median roughly 90% of reactive clones were present only post-vaccination.

Trimming cost V 5 bases and J 2 bases, with 16 bases left between them. Germline lookup yields CDR1 MNHNS and CDR2 SASEGT. The CDR3 has 15 amino acids. The sample holds a few counts of this clonotype. Its antigen remains unknown. The sample was cultured CD4+ T cells from blood. This rearrangement joins TRBV6-1 to TRBJ2-7, with D tentatively TRBD1 (7 bases). The source is a human donor with COVID-19. The CDR3 coding sequence is TGTGCCAGCAGTATCCGACAGGGAGGTACCTACGAGCAGTACTTC. Translated: CASSIRQGGTYEQYF.